This T cell receptor (beta chain) was documented in a study of blood T cells in healthy people across ages. Using a J-beta primer mix together with a sample-barcoded 5' primer, a second PCR was run for roughly 6 to 11 cycles. TCRdb redid the calling of the 5' RACE reads with MiXCR, one entry per CDR3 protein. Among some 1,000,000 distinct CDR3 sequences listed, 20% to 25% were seen once. CDR1 is ENHRY, CDR2 SYGVKD, per germline. Between the trimmed V and J ends, which lost 3 bases and 11 bases, there was a span of 24 bases. This CDR3 region has 16 residues. These sequences were also reported in another study, on T cells of mothers and their children. That source notes: The donor cohort consisted of a few healthy Caucasian mothers and their six children.

The TCR comes from a girl aged 2-10 years in good health. V and J are TRBV10-3 and TRBJ2-3; D may match TRBD1 or TRBD2 (5 bases each). Sample: blood. The CDR3 nucleotides are TGTGCCATCAGTGATGGTCATGCAGGGTTTTTGGGAGAGCAGTATTTT. It translates to CAISDGHAGFLGEQYF.